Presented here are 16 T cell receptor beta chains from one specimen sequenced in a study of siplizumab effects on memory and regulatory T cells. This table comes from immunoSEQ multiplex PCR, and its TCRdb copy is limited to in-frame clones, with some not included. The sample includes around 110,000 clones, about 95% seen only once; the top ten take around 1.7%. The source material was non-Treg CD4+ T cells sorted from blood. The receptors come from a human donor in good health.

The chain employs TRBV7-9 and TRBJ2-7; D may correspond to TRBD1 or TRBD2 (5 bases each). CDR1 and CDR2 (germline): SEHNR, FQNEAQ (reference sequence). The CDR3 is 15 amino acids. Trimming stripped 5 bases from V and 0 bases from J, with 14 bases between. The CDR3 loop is CASSAGTGSSYEQYF. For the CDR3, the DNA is TGTGCCAGCAGCGCCGGGACCGGTAGCTCCTACGAGCAGTACTTC.

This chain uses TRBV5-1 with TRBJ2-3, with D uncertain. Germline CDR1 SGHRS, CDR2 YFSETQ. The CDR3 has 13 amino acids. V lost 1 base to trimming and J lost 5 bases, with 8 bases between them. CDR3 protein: CASSLTWGDTQYF. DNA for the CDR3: TGCGCCAGCAGCTTGACGTGGGGAGATACGCAGTATTTT.

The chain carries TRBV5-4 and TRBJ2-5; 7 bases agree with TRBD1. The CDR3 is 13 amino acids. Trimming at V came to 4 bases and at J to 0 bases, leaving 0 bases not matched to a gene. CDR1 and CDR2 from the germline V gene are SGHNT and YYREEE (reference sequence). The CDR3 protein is CASSGTDQETQYF. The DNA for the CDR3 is TGTGCCAGCAGCGGGACAGACCAAGAGACCCAGTACTTC.

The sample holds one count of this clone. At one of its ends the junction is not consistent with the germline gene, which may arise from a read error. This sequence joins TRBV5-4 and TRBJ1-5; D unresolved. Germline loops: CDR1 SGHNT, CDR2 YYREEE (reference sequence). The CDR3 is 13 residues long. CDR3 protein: CASSLDWNQPQHF. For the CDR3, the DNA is TGTGCCAGCAGTTTGGACTGGAATCAGCCCCAGCATTTT. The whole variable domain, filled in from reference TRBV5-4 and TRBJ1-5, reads ETGVTQSPTHLIKTRGQQVTLRCSSQSGHNTVSWYQQALGQGPQFIFQYYREEENGRGNFPPRFSGLQFPNYSSELNVNALELDDSALYLCASSLDWNQPQHFGDGTRLSIL.

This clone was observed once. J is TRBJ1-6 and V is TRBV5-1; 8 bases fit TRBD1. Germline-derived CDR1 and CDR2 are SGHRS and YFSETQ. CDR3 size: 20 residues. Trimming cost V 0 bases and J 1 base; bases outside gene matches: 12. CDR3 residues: CASSLEPGQAAASYNSPLHF. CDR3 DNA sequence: TGCGCCAGCAGCTTGGAGCCGGGACAGGCGGCGGCGTCCTATAATTCACCCCTCCACTTT. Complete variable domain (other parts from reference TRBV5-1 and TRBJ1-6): KAGVTQTPRYLIKTRGQQVTLSCSPISGHRSVSWYQQTPGQGLQFLFEYFSETQRNKGNFPGRFSGRQFSNSRSEMNVSTLELGDSALYLCASSLEPGQAAASYNSPLHFGNGTRLTVT.

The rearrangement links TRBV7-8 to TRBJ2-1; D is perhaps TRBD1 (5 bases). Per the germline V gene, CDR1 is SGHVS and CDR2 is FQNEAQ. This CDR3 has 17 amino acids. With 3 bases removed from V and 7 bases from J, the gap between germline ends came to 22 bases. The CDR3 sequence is CASSLEIRAGNGNEQFF. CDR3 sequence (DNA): TGTGCCAGCAGCTTGGAGATCAGGGCCGGCAATGGTAATGAGCAGTTCTTC. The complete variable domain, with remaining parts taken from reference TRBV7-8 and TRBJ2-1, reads GAGVSQSPRYKVAKRGQDVALRCDPISGHVSLFWYQQALGQGPEFLTYFQNEAQLDKSGLPSDRFFAERPEGSVSTLKIQRTQQEDSAVYLCASSLEIRAGNGNEQFFGPGTRLTVL.

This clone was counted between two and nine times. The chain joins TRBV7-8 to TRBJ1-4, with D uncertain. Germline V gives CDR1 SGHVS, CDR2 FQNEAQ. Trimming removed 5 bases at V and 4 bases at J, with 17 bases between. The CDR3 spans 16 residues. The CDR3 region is CASSPFNSVGNEKLFF. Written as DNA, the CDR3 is TGTGCCAGCAGCCCCTTCAATTCTGTCGGTAATGAAAAACTGTTTTTT.

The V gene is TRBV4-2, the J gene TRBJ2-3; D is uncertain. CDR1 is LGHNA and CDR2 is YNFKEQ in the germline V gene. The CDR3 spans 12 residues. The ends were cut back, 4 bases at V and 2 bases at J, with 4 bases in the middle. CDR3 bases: TGTGCCAGCAGCCGGTCCACAGATACGCAGTATTTT. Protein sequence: CASSRSTDTQYF.

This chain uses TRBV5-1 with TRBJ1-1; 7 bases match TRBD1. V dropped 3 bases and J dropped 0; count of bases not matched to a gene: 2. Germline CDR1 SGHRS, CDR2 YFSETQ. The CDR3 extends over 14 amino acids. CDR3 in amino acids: CASSSGQLNTEAFF. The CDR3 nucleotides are TGCGCCAGCAGCTCGGGACAGTTGAACACTGAAGCTTTCTTT.

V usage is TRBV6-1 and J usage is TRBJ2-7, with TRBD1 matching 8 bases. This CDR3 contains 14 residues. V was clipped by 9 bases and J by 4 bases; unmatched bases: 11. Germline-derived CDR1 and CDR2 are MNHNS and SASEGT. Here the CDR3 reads CASQNRGIKYEQYF. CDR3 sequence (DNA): TGTGCCAGTCAGAACAGGGGGATAAAATACGAGCAGTACTTC.

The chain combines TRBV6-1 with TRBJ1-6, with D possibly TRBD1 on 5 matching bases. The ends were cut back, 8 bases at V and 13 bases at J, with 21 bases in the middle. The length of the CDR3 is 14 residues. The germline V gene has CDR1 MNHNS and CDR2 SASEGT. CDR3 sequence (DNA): TGTGCCAGCCGTTCCGGGACGGAAAGTACTCCCCTCCACTTT. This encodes CASRSGTESTPLHF.

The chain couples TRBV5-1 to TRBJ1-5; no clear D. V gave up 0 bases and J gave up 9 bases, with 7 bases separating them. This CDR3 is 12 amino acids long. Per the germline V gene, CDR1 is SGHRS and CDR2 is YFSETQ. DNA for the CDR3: TGCGCCAGCAGCTTGGATAAGGGGCCCCAGCATTTT. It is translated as CASSLDKGPQHF.

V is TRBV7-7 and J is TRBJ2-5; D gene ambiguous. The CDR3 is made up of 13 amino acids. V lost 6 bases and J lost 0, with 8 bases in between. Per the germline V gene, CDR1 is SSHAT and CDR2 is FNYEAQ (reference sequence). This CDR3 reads CASSKRDQETQYF. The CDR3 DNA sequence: TGTGCCAGCAGTAAACGGGACCAAGAGACCCAGTACTTC.

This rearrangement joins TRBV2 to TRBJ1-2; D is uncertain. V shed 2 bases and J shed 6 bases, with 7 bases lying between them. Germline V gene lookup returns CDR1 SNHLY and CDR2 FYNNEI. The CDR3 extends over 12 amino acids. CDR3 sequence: CASSESINGYTF. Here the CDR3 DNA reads TGTGCCAGCAGTGAATCTATCAATGGCTACACCTTC.

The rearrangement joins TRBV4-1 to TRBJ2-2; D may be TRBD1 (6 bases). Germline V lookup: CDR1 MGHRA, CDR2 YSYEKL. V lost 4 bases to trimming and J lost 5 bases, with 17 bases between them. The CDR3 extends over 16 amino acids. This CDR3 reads CASSRMLQGPTGELFF. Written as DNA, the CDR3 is TGCGCCAGCAGCCGAATGTTACAGGGTCCTACCGGGGAGCTGTTTTTT.

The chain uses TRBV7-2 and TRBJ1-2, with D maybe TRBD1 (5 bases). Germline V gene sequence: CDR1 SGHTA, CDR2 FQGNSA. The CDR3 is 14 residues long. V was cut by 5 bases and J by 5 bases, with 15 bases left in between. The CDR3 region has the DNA TGTGCCAGCAGCAACAGGTTCCCTTCGTATGGCTACACCTTC. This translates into CASSNRFPSYGYTF.